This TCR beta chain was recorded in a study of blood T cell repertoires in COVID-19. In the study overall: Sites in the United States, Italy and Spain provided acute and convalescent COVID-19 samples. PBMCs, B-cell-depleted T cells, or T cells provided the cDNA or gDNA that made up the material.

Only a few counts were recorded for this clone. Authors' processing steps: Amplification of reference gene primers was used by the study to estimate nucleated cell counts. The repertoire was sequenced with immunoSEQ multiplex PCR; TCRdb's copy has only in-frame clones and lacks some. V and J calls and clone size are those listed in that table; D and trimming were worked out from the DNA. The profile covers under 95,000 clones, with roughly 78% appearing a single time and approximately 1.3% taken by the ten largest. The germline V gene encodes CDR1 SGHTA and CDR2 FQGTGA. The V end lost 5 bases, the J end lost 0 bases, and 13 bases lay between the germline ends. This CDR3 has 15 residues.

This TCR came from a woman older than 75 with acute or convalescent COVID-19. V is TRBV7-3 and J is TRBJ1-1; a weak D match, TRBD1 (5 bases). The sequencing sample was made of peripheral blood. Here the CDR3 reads CASSQAGGMNTEAFF. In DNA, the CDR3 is TGTGCCAGCAGCCAAGCCGGGGGGATGAACACTGAAGCTTTCTTT.